The rows below give T cell receptor beta chains drawn from one sample of a study of T cell responses to AZD1222 COVID-19 vaccine. Using immunoSEQ multiplex PCR, the repertoire was profiled, and TCRdb retains in-frame clones only, with some absent. The sample lists just under 75,000 clones; over 60% were seen once. The sequences come from peripheral blood, collected 28 days after the second AZD1222 dose. These receptors came from an adult who received the AZD1222 COVID-19 vaccine. Each CDR3 is given with its conserved first and last residue. Each record gives: clone size, J gene, V gene, CDR3 protein. Where a row states a size, it is once, few, many or the class of an expanded clone; other rows omit it.

NA	TRBJ1-3	TRBV5-8	CASSPGQPSSGNTIYF
NA	TRBJ2-1	TRBV12-2	CASRQRLGRYNEQFF
NA	TRBJ2-7	TRBV30	CAWSNGQGNEQYF
once	TRBJ2-1	TRBV3-1/TRBV3-2	CASSQVQGYNEQFF
once	TRBJ1-6	TRBV5-1	CASSPRDSHNSPLHF
NA	TRBJ1-2	TRBV27	CASSLRQGQGYGYTF
NA	TRBJ2-5	TRBV2	CASKRGGGLQETQYF
NA	TRBJ2-1	TRBV10-2	CASSTGPGGRRGARNEQFF
NA	TRBJ1-6	TRBV7-2	CASSLRVSQNSPLHF
NA	TRBJ1-5	TRBV30	CAWSVARGNQPQHF
NA	TRBJ2-5	TRBV11-2	CASSLSRTVIQETQYF
NA	TRBJ2-3	TRBV30	CAWASDRVTDTQYF
few	TRBJ2-7	TRBV7-9	CASSDSGRHEQYF
NA	TRBJ2-1	TRBV9	CASSAHLAIGSYNEQFF
NA	TRBJ1-2	TRBV3-1/TRBV3-2	CASSPPPPGTYGYTF
NA	TRBJ2-5	TRBV18	CASSPTTRIGETQYF
NA	TRBJ2-7	TRBV6-5	CASSPLGQGMYEQYF
NA	TRBJ2-7	TRBV18	CASSPPGQGAKEQYF
NA	TRBJ2-5	TRBV9	CASSGFTGEETQYF
NA	TRBJ2-2	TRBV11-2	CASSPLGLAGKTGELFF
NA	TRBJ2-1	TRBV2	CASSPRSGGPSEQFF
NA	TRBJ1-5	TRBV7-9	CASSPTDKYNQPQHF
NA	TRBJ2-5	TRBV7-7	CASSTQRRETQYF
once	TRBJ2-2	TRBV7-9	CASSLVFAGVGRDGELFF
NA	TRBJ2-7	TRBV28	CASSLAGSYEQYF
NA	TRBJ1-4	TRBV9	CASSGSRDDATNEKLFF
NA	TRBJ2-3	TRBV7-8	CASSPQYTQYF
NA	TRBJ2-3	TRBV5-6	CASSLDADTQYF
NA	TRBJ1-1	TRBV1	CTSSQMGQGGLGDTEAFF
NA	TRBJ2-1	TRBV7-9	CASSLRLTGTERNEQFF
NA	TRBJ2-7	TRBV5-1	CATRRDVSSYEQYF
NA	TRBJ2-2	TRBV19	CASSIGHFQRAGELFF
once	TRBJ2-1	TRBV5-1	CASSSADRVNEQFF
NA	TRBJ2-7	TRBV7-9	CASSPGQGAVYEQYF
NA	TRBJ2-1	TRBV30	CAWSVPLAGYNEQFF
NA	TRBJ1-1	TRBV6-5	CATGLISNTEAFF
NA	TRBJ2-4	TRBV21-1	CASSKGLWGGRNRAKNIQYF
once	TRBJ2-3	TRBV7-2	CASSRWGSGTDTQYF
NA	TRBJ1-1	TRBV7-2	CASNLGVRGTEAFF
few	TRBJ1-5	TRBV28	CASSSRRWDQPQHF
NA	TRBJ2-1	TRBV9	CASSMMGGPYNEQFF
NA	TRBJ2-7	TRBV27	CATAGMGGLTVYEQYF
NA	TRBJ1-1	TRBV28	CASSLERGNTEAFF
NA	TRBJ2-1	TRBV28	CASLGSSYNEQFF
NA	TRBJ2-5	TRBV3-1/TRBV3-2	CASSPGTTETQYF
NA	TRBJ1-2	TRBV2	CASRPLDYGYTF
NA	TRBJ2-7	TRBV21-1	CASSKGRTSATTYEQYF
NA	TRBJ1-2	TRBV7-9	CASSPVAVELIGYTF
few	TRBJ1-1	TRBV20-1	CSASNVQVTEAFF
once	TRBJ2-7	TRBV19	CASRTRTGAYEQYF
NA	TRBJ2-7	TRBV5-8	CASSEQYF
NA	TRBJ2-5	TRBV7-9	CASSLGASGPTQYF
NA	TRBJ2-5	TRBV5-1	CASSLVGGQETQYF
NA	TRBJ2-7	TRBV13	CASSLFGTLEQYF